This TCR beta chain was observed in a study of early T cells in non-severe SARS-CoV-2 infection (dated by TCRdb to about 2021). A note on the overall study: Because TCR sequencing was done on bulk RNA from unsorted whole blood, the alpha and beta chains could not be paired.

In its sample, this clonotype was seen many times. The target of this receptor is not known. Base qualities are not at hand, and no much larger clone is one base apart. The CDR3 covers 14 residues, taking in both the cysteine and the phenylalanine. Of the read, only the CDR3 DNA is kept; its 42 bases are in frame from base 1. Relative to germline, V is 0 bases shorter and J is 3 bases shorter, with 5 bases between their ends. In the germline V gene, CDR1 corresponds to MGHRA and CDR2 to YSYEKL. This was a case-control study nested in a cohort of healthcare workers in London, UK, who had nasopharyngeal swab PCR tests and blood samples taken every week. Healthcare workers were enrolled in the week of the UK lockdown, from 23 to 31 March 2020, and were followed every week for up to roughly 16 weeks. Receptor libraries were prepared by 5' RACE. Instrument on record: NextSeq 500. The TCR library protocol attached unique molecular identifiers to individual cDNA molecules to correct for sequencing error and PCR bias. Both TCR alpha and beta chains were sequenced, and tight co-correlation was observed between alpha and beta sequence abundances in each sample. Turning to the authors' computational methods: Decombinator V4 was used to annotate TCR sequences for V gene, J gene and CDR3. Expanded TCRs were defined as changing significantly between any two time points under a Poisson model with p below 0.0001. TCR abundances were normalised to the total number of TCRs sequenced in each sample and reported as counts per million. MAIT TCRs were defined by TRAV1-2 paired with TRAJ12, TRAJ20 or TRAJ33, and iNKT TCRs by TRAV10 paired with TRAJ18. VDJdb, accessed on 1 November 2021, was searched for TCRs annotated for CMV, EBV and SARS-CoV-2, and TCRs annotated for more than one antigen were excluded. In-frame beta chains were kept once TCRdb had trimmed the public reads at Q25 with fastp and called clones with MiXCR. Duplicate CDR3 protein sequences are folded into a single record with the most common DNA and genes. These V and J calls rely on TCRdb rather than the paper's analysis. Here the sample has tens of thousands of distinct CDR3 sequences; roughly 12% occur a single time. The ten largest clones capture 4.5% to 5.5% of the sample.

Beyond this particular receptor, the publication reports: VDJdb matching was skewed toward anti-spike CD8 responses, so virus-specific expansions were likely underestimated and private and CD4 specificities were missed.

This clonotype originated in an adult who was a healthcare worker with PCR-confirmed SARS-CoV-2 infection or an uninfected control (not recorded which). This chain is built from TRBV4-1 and TRBJ2-2, with no confidently assigned D gene. What was sequenced was whole blood. CDR3 loop: CASSQDAYTGELFF. The DNA sequence follows: TGCGCCAGCAGCCAAGATGCGTACACCGGGGAGCTGTTTTTT.